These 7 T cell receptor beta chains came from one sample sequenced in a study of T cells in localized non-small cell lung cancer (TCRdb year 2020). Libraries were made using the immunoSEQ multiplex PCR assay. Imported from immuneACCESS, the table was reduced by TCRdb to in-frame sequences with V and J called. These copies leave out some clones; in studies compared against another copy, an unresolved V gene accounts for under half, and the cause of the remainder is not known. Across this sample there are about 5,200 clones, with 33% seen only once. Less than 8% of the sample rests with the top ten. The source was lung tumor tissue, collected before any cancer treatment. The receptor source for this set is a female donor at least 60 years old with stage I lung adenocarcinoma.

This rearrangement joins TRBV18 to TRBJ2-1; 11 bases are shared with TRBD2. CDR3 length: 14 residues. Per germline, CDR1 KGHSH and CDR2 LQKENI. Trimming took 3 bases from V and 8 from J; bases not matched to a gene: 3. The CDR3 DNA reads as TGTGCCAGCTCACCTAGCGGGGGGGCCGATGAGCAGTTCTTC. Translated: CASSPSGGADEQFF.

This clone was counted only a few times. As DNA, the CDR3 is TGTGCCAGCAGCCCGCCTGGCGGGGGTTGGGAGACCCAGTACTTC. This encodes CASSPPGGGWETQYF. The rearrangement joins TRBV14 to TRBJ2-5; TRBD2 aligns across 7 bases. There are 15 residues in the CDR3. V shed 4 bases, J shed 5 bases, and the junction held 10 bases outside the gene matches. CDR1 and CDR2 (germline): SGHDN, FVKESK.

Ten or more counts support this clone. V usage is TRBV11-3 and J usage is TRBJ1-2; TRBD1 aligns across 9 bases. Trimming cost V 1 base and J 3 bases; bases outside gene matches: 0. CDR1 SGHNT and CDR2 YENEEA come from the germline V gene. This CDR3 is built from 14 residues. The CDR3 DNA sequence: TGTGCCAGCAGCTTAGGGGACAGGGACTATGGCTACACCTTC. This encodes CASSLGDRDYGYTF. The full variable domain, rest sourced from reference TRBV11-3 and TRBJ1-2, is EAGVVQSPRYKIIEKKQPVAFWCNPISGHNTLYWYLQNLGQGPELLIRYENEEAVDDSQLPKDRFSAERLKGVDSTLKIQPAELGDSAVYLCASSLGDRDYGYTFGSGTRLTVV.

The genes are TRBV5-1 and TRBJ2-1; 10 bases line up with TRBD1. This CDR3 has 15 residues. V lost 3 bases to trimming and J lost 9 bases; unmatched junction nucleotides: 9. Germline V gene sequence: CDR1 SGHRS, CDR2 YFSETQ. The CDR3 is CASSSRDRGHTEQFF. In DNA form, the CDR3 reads TGCGCCAGCAGCTCCCGGGACAGGGGTCACACTGAGCAGTTCTTC.

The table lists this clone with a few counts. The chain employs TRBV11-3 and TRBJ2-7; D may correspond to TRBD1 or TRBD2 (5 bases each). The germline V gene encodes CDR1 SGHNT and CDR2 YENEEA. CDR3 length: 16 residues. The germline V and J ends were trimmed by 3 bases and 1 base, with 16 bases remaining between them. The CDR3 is CASSLSLRDGSYEQYF. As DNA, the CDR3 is TGTGCCAGCAGCTTGTCACTGAGGGACGGATCCTACGAGCAGTACTTC.

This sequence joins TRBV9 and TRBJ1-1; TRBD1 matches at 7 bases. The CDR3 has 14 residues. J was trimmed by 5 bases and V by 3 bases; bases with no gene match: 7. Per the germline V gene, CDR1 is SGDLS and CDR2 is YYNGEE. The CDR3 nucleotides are TGTGCCAGCAGCGCGACGACAGGGAAGACTGAAGCTTTCTTT. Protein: CASSATTGKTEAFF.

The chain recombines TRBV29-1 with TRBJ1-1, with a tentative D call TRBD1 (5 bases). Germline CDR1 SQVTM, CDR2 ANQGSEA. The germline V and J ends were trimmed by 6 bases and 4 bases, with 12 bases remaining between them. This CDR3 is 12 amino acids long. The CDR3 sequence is CSVMGTRTEAFF. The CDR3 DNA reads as TGCAGCGTGATGGGGACGCGCACTGAAGCTTTCTTT.